This TCR beta chain was identified during a study of OX40 agonist ivuxolimab in advanced cancers. About the research overall: Ivuxolimab was administered intravenously to patients at 0.01 to 10 mg/kg every 2 weeks.

CDR1 MNHNS and CDR2 SASEGT come from the germline V gene. This CDR3 spans 14 amino acids. V trimming: 8 bases; J trimming: 6 bases; junction bases outside the gene matches: 10. TCRdb's copy holds only in-frame clones and misses some; the assay was immunoSEQ multiplex PCR. This sample carries tens of thousands of clones, around 88% of them seen once, and the ten largest clones take roughly 13%. The chain recombines TRBV6-1 with TRBJ1-2; 9 nucleotides align to TRBD1. This sequence originates from an adult with an advanced solid tumor such as melanoma, head and neck, liver or kidney cancer. The sequenced sample was CD4+ or CD8+ T cells sorted from blood, obtained in a trial of the OX40 agonist ivuxolimab. The CDR3 here is CASRPGQGVNGYTF. DNA of the CDR3: TGTGCCAGCCGGCCGGGACAGGGTGTGAATGGCTACACCTTC.